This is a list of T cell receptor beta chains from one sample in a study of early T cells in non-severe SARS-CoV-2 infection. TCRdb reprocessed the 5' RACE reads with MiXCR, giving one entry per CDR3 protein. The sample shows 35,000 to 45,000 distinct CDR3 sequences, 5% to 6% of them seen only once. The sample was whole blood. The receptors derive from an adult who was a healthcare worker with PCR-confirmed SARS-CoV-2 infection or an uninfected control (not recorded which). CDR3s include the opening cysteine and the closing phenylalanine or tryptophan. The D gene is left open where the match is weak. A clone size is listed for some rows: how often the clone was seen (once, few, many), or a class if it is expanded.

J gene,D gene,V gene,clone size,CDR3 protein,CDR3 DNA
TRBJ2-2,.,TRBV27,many,CASSFSPTGELFF,TGTGCCAGCAGTTTTTCGCCCACCGGGGAGCTGTTTTTT
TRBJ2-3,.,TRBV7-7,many,CASSLGNPSTDTQYF,TGTGCTAGCAGCTTAGGAAATCCTAGCACAGATACGCAGTATTTT
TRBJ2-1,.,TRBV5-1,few,CASSFGDLYNEQFF,TGCGCCAGCAGCTTTGGGGACCTTTACAATGAGCAGTTCTTC
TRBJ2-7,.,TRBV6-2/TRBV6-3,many,CASSRLQDLGIYEQYF,TGTGCCAGCAGCCGCCTTCAGGACCTCGGGATCTACGAGCAGTACTTC
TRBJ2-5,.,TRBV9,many,CASSGTGPQETQYF,TGTGCCAGCAGCGGAACCGGCCCTCAAGAGACCCAGTACTTC
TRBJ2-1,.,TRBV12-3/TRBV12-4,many,CASSFGYPYNEQFF,TGTGCCAGCAGTTTTGGCTATCCCTACAATGAGCAGTTCTTC
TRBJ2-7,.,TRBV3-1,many,CASSRWTVSNEQYF,TGTGCCAGCAGCCGCTGGACTGTTTCCAACGAGCAGTACTTC
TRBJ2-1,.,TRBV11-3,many,CASSPGAGFNEQFF,TGTGCCAGCAGCCCGGGGGCGGGATTCAATGAGCAGTTCTTC
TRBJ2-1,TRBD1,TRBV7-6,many,CASSPYGGQGNEQFF,TGTGCCAGCAGCCCCTATGGGGGACAGGGCAATGAGCAGTTCTTC
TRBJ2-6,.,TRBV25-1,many,CASSVLHSGANVLTF,TGTGCCAGCAGTGTCCTGCACTCTGGGGCCAACGTCCTGACTTTC
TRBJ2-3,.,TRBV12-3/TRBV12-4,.,CASSLRDQRADTQYF,TGTGCCAGCAGCCTCCGGGACCAAAGGGCAGATACGCAGTATTTT
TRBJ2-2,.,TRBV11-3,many,CASSLKQGSSGELFF,TGTGCCAGCAGCTTAAAGCAGGGTTCATCCGGGGAGCTGTTTTTT
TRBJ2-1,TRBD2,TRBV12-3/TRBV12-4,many,CASSLHLTSGRVGEQFF,TGTGCCAGCAGTCTCCACCTGACTAGCGGGAGGGTCGGTGAGCAGTTCTTC
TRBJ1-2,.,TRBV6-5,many,CASRRPGAYGYTF,TGTGCCAGCAGAAGACCCGGCGCCTATGGCTACACCTTC
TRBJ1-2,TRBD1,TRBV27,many,CASSLGRGPGGYTF,TGTGCCAGCAGTTTAGGGAGGGGGCCAGGAGGCTACACCTTC
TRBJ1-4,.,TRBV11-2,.,CASTARANEKLFF,TGTGCCAGCACAGCGCGGGCTAATGAAAAACTGTTTTTT
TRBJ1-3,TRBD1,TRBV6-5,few,CASSYGDRAGNTIYF,TGTGCCAGCAGTTACGGGGACAGGGCTGGAAACACCATATATTTT
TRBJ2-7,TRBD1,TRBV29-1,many,CSVGQGHEQYF,TGCAGCGTTGGACAGGGTCACGAGCAGTACTTC
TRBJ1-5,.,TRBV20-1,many,CSAADPDSNQPQHF,TGCAGTGCCGCGGACCCCGATAGCAATCAGCCCCAGCATTTT
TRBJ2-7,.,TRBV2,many,CASSEVAPSYYEQYF,TGTGCCAGCAGTGAAGTTGCCCCCTCTTATTACGAGCAGTACTTC
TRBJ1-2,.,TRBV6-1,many,CASSGLQLGYTF,TGTGCCAGCAGTGGACTACAACTTGGCTACACCTTC
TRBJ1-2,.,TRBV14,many,CASSLRRASGYTF,TGTGCCAGCAGCCTCCGACGGGCGAGCGGCTACACCTTC